Listed here are 26 T cell receptor beta chains from one sample, sequenced in a study of graft-versus-host responses after intestinal transplantation (dated by TCRdb to the early 2020s). These receptors have no known antigen. Receptors were amplified or captured by the immunoSEQ multiplex PCR assay. Drawn from immuneACCESS, this table holds only the in-frame rearrangements with V and J called that TCRdb kept. Clones are partly lost; checked studies trace under half to an unresolved V gene and leave the rest unexplained. This sample gives some 81,000 clones in total; 70% to 90% of them show up just once. The ten most abundant clones make up around 0.35% of the sample. Explained via the paper, the time point label denotes: cells obtained before transplantation from donor or recipient. The sample in question was unstimulated CD4+ T cells sorted from spleen or lymph node cells, obtained before intestinal transplant. These TCRs come from a human donor who received an intestinal transplant.

V gene TRBV10-2 combines with J gene TRBJ2-5; 14 bases line up with TRBD2. V was clipped by 6 bases and J by 4 bases; unmatched bases: 4. There are 15 residues in the CDR3. Germline-derived CDR1 and CDR2 are WSHSY and SAAADI. This CDR3 is CASSAGTSGRETQYF. As DNA, the CDR3 is TGCGCCAGCAGCGCCGGGACTAGCGGGAGAGAGACCCAGTACTTC.

CDR3 in amino acids: CASSLRSVEGTQYF. Here the CDR3 DNA reads TGTGCCAGCAGCTTGAGGTCGGTAGAGGGTACGCAGTATTTT. V gene TRBV5-4 combines with J gene TRBJ2-3; the D gene is possibly TRBD2 (5 bases). Germline V gene lookup returns CDR1 SGHNT and CDR2 YYREEE (reference sequence). The CDR3 spans 14 residues. Between the trimmed V and J ends, which lost 1 base and 8 bases, there was a span of 14 bases. The complete variable domain, with remaining parts taken from reference TRBV5-4 and TRBJ2-3, reads ETGVTQSPTHLIKTRGQQVTLRCSSQSGHNTVSWYQQALGQGPQFIFQYYREEENGRGNFPPRFSGLQFPNYSSELNVNALELDDSALYLCASSLRSVEGTQYFGPGTRLTVL.

This clone occurred a few times. The chain combines TRBV7-9 with TRBJ1-3; no clear D. The V gene's germline CDR1 is SEHNR and CDR2 FQNEAQ (reference sequence). This CDR3 spans 18 amino acids. The V gene lost 5 bases and the J gene lost 0 bases, with 20 bases spanning the gap. The CDR3 coding sequence is TGTGCCAGCAGCCCGCGTGGTGGACTCTCCCTCTCTGGAAACACCATATATTTT. Translating gives CASSPRGGLSLSGNTIYF.

The chain employs TRBV5-4 and TRBJ1-1; 9 positions match TRBD1. The V gene's germline CDR1 is SGHNT and CDR2 YYREEE (reference sequence). CDR3 length equals 16 residues. Trimming removed 3 bases from V and 1 base from J; junction bases left unmatched: 7. CDR3 sequence reads: CASSSGGGQGNTEAFF. The CDR3 nucleotides are TGTGCCAGCAGCTCCGGCGGGGGACAGGGGAACACTGAAGCTTTCTTT.

The chain uses TRBV4-2 and TRBJ1-2; TRBD1 agrees at 11 bases. The V and J ends lost 1 base and 5 bases, in that order; junction bases with no gene match: 18. The CDR3 spans 20 residues. Germline-derived CDR1 and CDR2 are LGHNA and YNFKEQ. DNA of the CDR3: TGTGCCAGCAGCCAAGTATTGATGGCGGGACAGGGGGTCTCGGGATATGGCTACACCTTC. This gives the protein CASSQVLMAGQGVSGYGYTF.

The rearrangement joins TRBV5-6 to TRBJ2-7; 8 bases line up with TRBD1. CDR1 and CDR2 (germline): SGHDT, YYEEEE. The CDR3 extends over 15 amino acids. Unmatched junction bases numbered 8, after V lost 4 bases and J lost 2 bases. The DNA of the CDR3 is TGTGCCAGCAGCCCGAAGACAGGGGCGACCTACGAGCAGTACTTC. It encodes CASSPKTGATYEQYF.

The J gene is TRBJ2-6, the V gene TRBV5-4, with no clear D. Germline CDR1 reads SGHNT; CDR2 reads YYREEE (reference sequence). The V gene lost 0 bases and the J gene lost 0 bases, with 7 bases spanning the gap. The CDR3 extends over 16 amino acids. The CDR3 DNA reads TGTGCCAGCAGCTTGGGCTGGAGCTCTGGGGCCAACGTCCTGACTTTC. This sequence encodes CASSLGWSSGANVLTF.

J is TRBJ2-5 and V is TRBV28; D is perhaps TRBD1 (6 bases). Deletions cut 3 bases from V and 0 bases from J, with 11 bases between. The germline CDR1 and CDR2 sequences are MDHEN and SYDVKM. The length of the CDR3 is 15 residues. CDR3 loop: CASSFIGQHQETQYF. Written as DNA, the CDR3 is TGTGCCAGCAGTTTTATAGGACAGCACCAAGAGACCCAGTACTTC.

The chain carries TRBV10-3 and TRBJ1-1; 10 bases are a match to TRBD1. The CDR3 length is 13 residues. Germline CDR1 reads ENHRY; CDR2 reads SYGVKD. The trim removed 4 bases at V and 4 bases at J, leaving 0 bases unmatched. CDR3 DNA sequence: TGTGCCATCAGTGGGACAGGGGGCACTGAAGCTTTCTTT. Its protein product is CAISGTGGTEAFF.

The chain has TRBV7-8 and TRBJ2-3, with 7 bases lining up with TRBD2. Trimming took 1 base from V and 4 from J; bases not matched to a gene: 8. The CDR3 is 16 amino acids. Germline CDR1 SGHVS, CDR2 FQNEAQ. Here the CDR3 DNA reads TGTGCCAGCAGCTTAGACCGGGATAGCGGGTCAGATACGCAGTATTTT. It specifies CASSLDRDSGSDTQYF.

The CDR3 DNA reads as TGTGCCAGCAGTACAGGGAGCTCCTACGAGCAGTACTTC. Translating gives CASSTGSSYEQYF. This chain connects TRBV6-5 to TRBJ2-7, with TRBD1 as a possible D gene (6 bases). The V gene lost 5 bases and the J gene lost 0 bases, with 8 bases spanning the gap. The V gene's germline CDR1 is MNHEY and CDR2 SVGAGI. This CDR3 is 13 amino acids long.

The chain joins TRBV30 to TRBJ2-7; 7 positions match TRBD2. Germline V gives CDR1 GTSNPN, CDR2 SVGIG (reference sequence). The CDR3 runs to 14 residues. V was clipped by 0 bases and J by 4 bases; unmatched bases: 6. The CDR3 reads CAWSVLAASYEQYF. Here the CDR3 DNA reads TGTGCCTGGAGTGTCCTAGCGGCTTCGTACGAGCAGTACTTC.

This chain joins TRBV30 and TRBJ2-5, with 7 bases aligning to TRBD2. The CDR3 covers 13 residues. The V and J ends lost 5 bases and 3 bases, in that order; junction bases with no gene match: 6. The germline CDR1 and CDR2 sequences are GTSNPN and SVGIG (reference sequence). The CDR3 region is CAWSAGLEETQYF. As DNA, the CDR3 is TGTGCCTGGTCAGCGGGGCTCGAAGAGACCCAGTACTTC.

The chain links TRBV5-6 to TRBJ1-2; weak D call: TRBD1 (6 bases). The CDR3 is 16 amino acids. CDR1 SGHDT and CDR2 YYEEEE come from the germline V gene. V was shortened by 4 bases and J by 8 bases, with 24 bases between the two germline ends. DNA for the CDR3: TGTGCCAGCAGCCTGGGAACAGGGTCCAGAGCGGGGGGCTACACCTTC. Translation: CASSLGTGSRAGGYTF. The full variable domain, rest sourced from reference TRBV5-6 and TRBJ1-2, is DAGVTQSPTHLIKTRGQQVTLRCSPKSGHDTVSWYQQALGQGPQFIFQYYEEEERQRGNFPDRFSGHQFPNYSSELNVNALLLGDSALYLCASSLGTGSRAGGYTFGSGTRLTVV.

The chain has TRBV30 and TRBJ1-6; the match to TRBD1 covers 8 bases. CDR1 and CDR2 (germline): GTSNPN, SVGIG (reference sequence). The J segment lost 7 bases and the V segment lost 0 bases, leaving 5 bases of the junction unmatched. The CDR3 covers 15 residues. CDR3 DNA sequence: TGTGCCTGGAGTGTACTGACAGGGGAAAATTCACCCCTCCACTTT. It encodes CAWSVLTGENSPLHF. Using reference TRBV30 and TRBJ1-6 for the parts outside the CDR3, the full variable domain is SQTIHQWPATLVQPVGSPLSLECTVEGTSNPNLYWYRQAAGRGLQLLFYSVGIGQISSEVPQNLSASRPQDRQFILSSKKLLLSDSGFYLCAWSVLTGENSPLHFGNGTRLTVT.

The CDR3 loop reads CASSLVGLGGLYNEQFF. In DNA form, the CDR3 reads TGTGCCAGCAGCTTAGTAGGTTTGGGGGGTCTCTACAATGAGCAGTTCTTC. The V gene is TRBV11-2, the J gene TRBJ2-1, with D perhaps matching TRBD2 (6 bases). This CDR3 spans 17 amino acids. CDR1 SGHAT and CDR2 FQNNGV come from the germline V gene. The germline V and J ends were trimmed by 1 base and 3 bases, with 16 bases remaining between them. Drawing the rest from reference TRBV11-2 and TRBJ2-1, the complete variable domain is EAGVAQSPRYKIIEKRQSVAFWCNPISGHATLYWYQQILGQGPKLLIQFQNNGVVDDSQLPKDRFSAERLKGVDSTLKIQPAKLEDSAVYLCASSLVGLGGLYNEQFFGPGTRLTVL.

This chain links TRBV6-6 with TRBJ2-7, with 9 bases lining up with TRBD1. The CDR3 has 14 residues. V was pared by 8 bases and J by 5 bases, with 10 bases of the junction left unmatched. The germline V gene has CDR1 MNHNY and CDR2 SVGAGI (reference sequence). CDR3 protein: CASSDPRTGDEQYF. In DNA, the CDR3 is TGTGCCAGCTCAGATCCAAGGACAGGGGACGAGCAGTACTTC.

The chain carries TRBV5-1 and TRBJ2-3, with D possibly being TRBD2 (7 bases). This CDR3 is built from 18 residues. CDR1 is SGHRS and CDR2 is YFSETQ in the germline V gene. Deletions cut 1 base from V and 4 bases from J, with 22 bases between. The CDR3 coding sequence is TGCGCCAGCAGCTTGTGGGGACCAAGCGGAGGGGGGGCAGATACGCAGTATTTT. As protein: CASSLWGPSGGGADTQYF.

The chain carries TRBV6-1 and TRBJ2-7; 9 bases map to TRBD1. Germline loops: CDR1 MNHNS, CDR2 SASEGT. Trimming removed 7 bases from V and 2 bases from J; junction bases left unmatched: 9. The CDR3 is made up of 15 amino acids. The CDR3 DNA reads TGTGCCAGCAAGGACAGGGGATTGGCCACCTACGAGCAGTACTTC. Translated: CASKDRGLATYEQYF.

In its sample, this clone was seen a few times. The rearrangement links TRBV5-3 to TRBJ1-6; 8 nucleotides align to TRBD1. TRBV5-3 is classed as an ORF, of uncertain function. The CDR3 loop spans 15 amino acids. Germline trimming cut 1 base from V and 6 bases from J; bases unmatched to any gene: 3. The CDR3 loop is CARSLPDRGNSPLHF. CDR3 DNA: TGTGCCAGAAGCTTGCCTGACAGGGGTAATTCACCCCTCCACTTT.

Only one count was recorded for this clone. The gene calls are TRBV15 and TRBJ1-5, with 10 bases fitting TRBD1. The CDR3 sequence is 14 residues long. The ends lost 4 bases at V and 4 bases at J; junction bases unmatched: 1. The germline CDR1 and CDR2 sequences are LNHNV and YYDKDF (reference sequence). For the CDR3, the DNA is TGTGCCACCAGCACGGACAGGGGGAATCAGCCCCAGCATTTT. Protein: CATSTDRGNQPQHF.

The chain couples TRBV7-2 to TRBJ1-2; D perhaps matches TRBD1 (6 bases). The CDR3 consists of 12 residues. Germline values: CDR1 SGHTA, CDR2 FQGNSA. V dropped 3 bases and J dropped 5 bases, with 7 bases sitting between them. DNA of the CDR3: TGTGCCAGCAGCTTCGGACAGTATGGCTACACCTTC. Amino acids: CASSFGQYGYTF.

The chain recombines TRBV5-4 with TRBJ2-5; 11 nucleotides agree with TRBD2. The CDR3 loop spans 17 amino acids. The germline V gene has CDR1 SGHNT and CDR2 YYREEE (reference sequence). The junction had 5 bases not matched to a gene; V was cut back by 0 bases and J by 1 base. The CDR3 bases are TGTGCCAGCAGCTTGGCAATAACTAGCGGGGGCCAAGAGACCCAGTACTTC. Translation: CASSLAITSGGQETQYF.

A note on this clone: The identical CDR3 is also encoded by other nucleotide sequences in the sample. V and J are TRBV4-1 and TRBJ1-5; D possibly corresponds to TRBD1 (5 bases). V shed 1 base and J shed 5 bases, with 15 bases lying between them. CDR3 length equals 16 residues. Germline assignment: CDR1 MGHRA and CDR2 YSYEKL. The CDR3 nucleotides read TGCGCCAGCAGCCAAGGCGGGGGGAGGTTCGATCAGCCCCAGCATTTT. Translation: CASSQGGGRFDQPQHF.

CDR3 region: CASRTGLNSPLHF. In DNA, the CDR3 is TGTGCCAGTAGAACAGGGTTAAATTCACCCCTCCACTTT. The V call is TRBV28, the J call TRBJ1-6; perhaps TRBD1 as D (6 bases). The ends were cut back, 9 bases at V and 7 bases at J, with 13 bases in the middle. The CDR3 is 13 residues long. Per germline, CDR1 MDHEN and CDR2 SYDVKM.

The V gene is TRBV28, the J gene TRBJ1-1, with no clear D. The CDR3 length is 15 residues. Germline loops: CDR1 MDHEN, CDR2 SYDVKM. V was shortened by 2 bases and J by 6 bases, with 16 bases between the two germline ends. The CDR3 is CASSLRRAWSSEAFF. Here the CDR3 DNA reads TGTGCCAGCAGTTTACGGAGGGCGTGGAGCTCTGAAGCTTTCTTT.